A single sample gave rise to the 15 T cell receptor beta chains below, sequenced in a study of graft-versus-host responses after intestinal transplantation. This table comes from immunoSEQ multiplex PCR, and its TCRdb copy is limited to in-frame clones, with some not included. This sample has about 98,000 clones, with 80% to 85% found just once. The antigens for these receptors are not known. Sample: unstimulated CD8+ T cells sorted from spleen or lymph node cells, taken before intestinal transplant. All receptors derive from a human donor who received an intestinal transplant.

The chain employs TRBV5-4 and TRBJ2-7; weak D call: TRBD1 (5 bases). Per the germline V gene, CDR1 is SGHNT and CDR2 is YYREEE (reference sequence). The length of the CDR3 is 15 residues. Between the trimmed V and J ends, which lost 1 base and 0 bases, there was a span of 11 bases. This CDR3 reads CASSLFQDTSYEQYF. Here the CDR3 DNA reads TGTGCCAGCAGCTTGTTCCAGGACACCTCCTACGAGCAGTACTTC. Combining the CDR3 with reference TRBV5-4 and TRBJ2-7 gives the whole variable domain ETGVTQSPTHLIKTRGQQVTLRCSSQSGHNTVSWYQQALGQGPQFIFQYYREEENGRGNFPPRFSGLQFPNYSSELNVNALELDDSALYLCASSLFQDTSYEQYFGPGTRLTVT.

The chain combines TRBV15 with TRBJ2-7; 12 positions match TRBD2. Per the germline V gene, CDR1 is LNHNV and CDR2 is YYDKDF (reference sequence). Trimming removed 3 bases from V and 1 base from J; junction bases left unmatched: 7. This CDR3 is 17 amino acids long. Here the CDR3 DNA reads TGTGCCACCAGCAGGCAGCCTAGCGGGAGGGGATCCTACGAGCAGTACTTC. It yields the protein CATSRQPSGRGSYEQYF. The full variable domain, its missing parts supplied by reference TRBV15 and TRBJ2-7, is DAMVIQNPRYQVTQFGKPVTLSCSQTLNHNVMYWYQQKSSQAPKLLFHYYDKDFNNEADTPDNFQSRRPNTSFCFLDIRSPGLGDTAMYLCATSRQPSGRGSYEQYFGPGTRLTVT.

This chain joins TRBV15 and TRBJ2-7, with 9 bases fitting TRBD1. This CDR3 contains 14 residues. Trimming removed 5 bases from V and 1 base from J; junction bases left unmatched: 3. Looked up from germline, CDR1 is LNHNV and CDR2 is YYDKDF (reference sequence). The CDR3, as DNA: TGTGCCACCAGCTTCGGGACAGGGTCCTACGAGCAGTACTTC. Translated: CATSFGTGSYEQYF.

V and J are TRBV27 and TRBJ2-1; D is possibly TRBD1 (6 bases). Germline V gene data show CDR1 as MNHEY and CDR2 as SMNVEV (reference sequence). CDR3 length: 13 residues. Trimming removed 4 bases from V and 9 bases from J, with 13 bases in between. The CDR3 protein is CASSSQLGGEQFF. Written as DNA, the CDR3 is TGTGCCAGCAGTTCACAACTAGGGGGTGAGCAGTTCTTC.

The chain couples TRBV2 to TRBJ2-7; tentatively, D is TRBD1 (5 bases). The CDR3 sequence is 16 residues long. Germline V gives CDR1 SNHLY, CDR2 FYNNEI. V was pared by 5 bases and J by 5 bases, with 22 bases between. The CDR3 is CASSKRQLFVENEQYF. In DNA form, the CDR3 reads TGTGCCAGCAGTAAGCGACAGCTCTTCGTCGAAAACGAGCAGTACTTC. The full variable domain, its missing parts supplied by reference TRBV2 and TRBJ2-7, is EPEVTQTPSHQVTQMGQEVILRCVPISNHLYFYWYRQILGQKVEFLVSFYNNEISEKSEIFDDQFSVERPDGSNFTLKIRSTKLEDSAMYFCASSKRQLFVENEQYFGPGTRLTVT.

This CDR3 is CASSLDSGGAAGANVLTF. For the CDR3, the DNA is TGTGCCAGCAGCTTAGATAGCGGGGGGGCTGCTGGGGCCAACGTCCTGACTTTC. V gene TRBV7-9 combines with J gene TRBJ2-6; 11 bases agree with TRBD2. This CDR3 comprises 18 residues. Germline V lookup: CDR1 SEHNR, CDR2 FQNEAQ (reference sequence). With 1 base clipped from V and 2 bases from J, the junction kept 4 bases outside the gene matches. Full variable domain (rest looked up from reference TRBV7-9 and TRBJ2-6): DTGVSQNPRHKITKRGQNVTFRCDPISEHNRLYWYRQTLGQGPEFLTYFQNEAQLEKSRLLSDRFSAERPKGSFSTLEIQRTEQGDSAMYLCASSLDSGGAAGANVLTFGAGSRLTVL.

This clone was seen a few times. CDR3 coding DNA: TGTGCCAGCTCACCATGGGACAGTCTCTTTTCACCCCTCCACTTT. Protein: CASSPWDSLFSPLHF. The genes are TRBV18 and TRBJ1-6, with TRBD1 matching over 7 bases. The CDR3 contains 15 residues. The germline gives CDR1 KGHSH, CDR2 LQKENI. The V gene end was trimmed by 2 bases and the J gene end by 9 bases; junction bases not matched to a gene: 7. The full variable domain, rest sourced from reference TRBV18 and TRBJ1-6, is NAGVMQNPRHLVRRRGQEARLRCSPMKGHSHVYWYRQLPEEGLKFMVYLQKENIIDESGMPKERFSAEFPKEGPSILRIQQVVRGDSAAYFCASSPWDSLFSPLHFGNGTRLTVT.

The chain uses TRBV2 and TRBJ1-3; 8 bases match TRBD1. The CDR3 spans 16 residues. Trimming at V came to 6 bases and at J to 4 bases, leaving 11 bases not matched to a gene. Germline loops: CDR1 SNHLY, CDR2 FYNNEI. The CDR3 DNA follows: TGTGCCAGCAGCAACAGTAAGACAGGGGTCGGAAACACCATATATTTT. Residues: CASSNSKTGVGNTIYF.

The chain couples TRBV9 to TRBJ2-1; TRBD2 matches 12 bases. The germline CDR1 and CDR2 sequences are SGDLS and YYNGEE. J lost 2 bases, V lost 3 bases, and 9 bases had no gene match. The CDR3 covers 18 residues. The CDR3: CASSEPEASGRAYNEQFF. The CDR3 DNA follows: TGTGCCAGCAGCGAGCCAGAGGCTAGCGGGAGGGCCTACAATGAGCAGTTCTTC.

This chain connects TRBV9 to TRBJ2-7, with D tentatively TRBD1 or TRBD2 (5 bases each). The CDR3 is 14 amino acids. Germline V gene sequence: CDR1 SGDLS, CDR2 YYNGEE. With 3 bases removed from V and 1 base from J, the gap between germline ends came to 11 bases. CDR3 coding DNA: TGTGCCAGCAGCGCGGGGACGGATTCCTACGAGCAGTACTTC. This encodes CASSAGTDSYEQYF.

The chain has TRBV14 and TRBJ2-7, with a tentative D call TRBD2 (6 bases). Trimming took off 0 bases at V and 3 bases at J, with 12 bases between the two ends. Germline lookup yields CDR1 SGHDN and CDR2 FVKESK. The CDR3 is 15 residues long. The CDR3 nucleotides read TGTGCCAGCAGCCAAGAGGAGGGCCATATCTACGAGCAGTACTTC. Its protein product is CASSQEEGHIYEQYF. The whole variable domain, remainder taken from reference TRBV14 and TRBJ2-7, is EAGVTQFPSHSVIEKGQTVTLRCDPISGHDNLYWYRRVMGKEIKFLLHFVKESKQDESGMPNNRFLAERTGGTYSTLKVQPAELEDSGVYFCASSQEEGHIYEQYFGPGTRLTVT.

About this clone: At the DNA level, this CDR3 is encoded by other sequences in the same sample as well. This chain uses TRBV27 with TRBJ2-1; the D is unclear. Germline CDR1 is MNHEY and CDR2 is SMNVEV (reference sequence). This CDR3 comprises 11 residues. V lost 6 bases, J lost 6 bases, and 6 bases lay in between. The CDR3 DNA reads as TGTGCCAGCAGCCTAGGCAATGAGCAGTTCTTC. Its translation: CASSLGNEQFF.

The CDR3 DNA is TGTGCCAGCAGTGACGGGGGGGCAGATACGCAGTATTTT. Protein: CASSDGGADTQYF. This chain links TRBV6-4 with TRBJ2-3, with 7 bases aligning to TRBD2. J gave up 4 bases and V 2 bases, and 0 bases lay outside the gene matches. The CDR3 has 13 amino acids. Germline lookup yields CDR1 MRHNA and CDR2 SNTAGT.

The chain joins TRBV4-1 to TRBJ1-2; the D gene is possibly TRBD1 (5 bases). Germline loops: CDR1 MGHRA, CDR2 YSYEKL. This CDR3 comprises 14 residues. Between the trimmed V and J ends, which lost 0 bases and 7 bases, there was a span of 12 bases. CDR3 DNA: TGCGCCAGCAGCCAAGAGGGGCAGGGACGTGGCTACACCTTC. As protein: CASSQEGQGRGYTF.

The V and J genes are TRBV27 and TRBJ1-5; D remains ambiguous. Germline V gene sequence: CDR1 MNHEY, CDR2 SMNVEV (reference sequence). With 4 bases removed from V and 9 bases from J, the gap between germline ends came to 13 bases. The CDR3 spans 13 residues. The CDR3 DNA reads TGTGCCAGCAGTTCCTCAAGCTGGGGGCCCCAGCATTTT. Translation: CASSSSSWGPQHF.